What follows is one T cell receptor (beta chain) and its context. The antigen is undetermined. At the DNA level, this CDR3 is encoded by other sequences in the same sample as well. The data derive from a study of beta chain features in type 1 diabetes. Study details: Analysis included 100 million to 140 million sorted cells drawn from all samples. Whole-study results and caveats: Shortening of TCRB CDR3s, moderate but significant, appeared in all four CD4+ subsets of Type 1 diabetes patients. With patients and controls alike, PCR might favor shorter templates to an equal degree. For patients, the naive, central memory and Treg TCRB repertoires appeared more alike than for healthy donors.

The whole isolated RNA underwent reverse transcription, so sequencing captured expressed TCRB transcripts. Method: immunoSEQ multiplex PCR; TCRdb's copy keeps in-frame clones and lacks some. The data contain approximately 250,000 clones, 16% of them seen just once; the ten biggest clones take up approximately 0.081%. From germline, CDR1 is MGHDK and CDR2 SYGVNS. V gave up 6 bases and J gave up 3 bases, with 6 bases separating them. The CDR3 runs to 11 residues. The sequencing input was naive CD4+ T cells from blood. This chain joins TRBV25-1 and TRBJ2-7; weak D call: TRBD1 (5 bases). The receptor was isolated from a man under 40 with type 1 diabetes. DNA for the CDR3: TGTGCCAGCAGAGACAGCTACGAGCAGTACTTC. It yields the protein CASRDSYEQYF.